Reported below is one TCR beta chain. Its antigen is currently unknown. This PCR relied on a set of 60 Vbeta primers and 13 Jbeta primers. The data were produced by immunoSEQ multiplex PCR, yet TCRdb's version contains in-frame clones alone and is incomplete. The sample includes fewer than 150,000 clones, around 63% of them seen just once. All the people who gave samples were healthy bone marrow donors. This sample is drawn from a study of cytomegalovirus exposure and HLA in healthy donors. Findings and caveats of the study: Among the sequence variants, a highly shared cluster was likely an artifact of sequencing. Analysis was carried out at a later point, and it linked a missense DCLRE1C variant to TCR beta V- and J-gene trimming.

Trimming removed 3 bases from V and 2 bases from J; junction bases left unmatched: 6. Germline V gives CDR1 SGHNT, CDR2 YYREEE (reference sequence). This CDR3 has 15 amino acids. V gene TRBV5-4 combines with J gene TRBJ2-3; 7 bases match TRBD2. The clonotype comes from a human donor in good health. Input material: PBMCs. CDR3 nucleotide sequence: TGTGCCAGCAGCTCGGGACTACGGATCACAGATACGCAGTATTTT. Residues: CASSSGLRITDTQYF.